This T cell receptor beta chain came from a study of blood T cell repertoires in COVID-19. Study at large: In each case, the material was cDNA or gDNA derived from T cells, B-cell-depleted T cells, or PBMCs.

The germline V gene has CDR1 MNHEY and CDR2 SMNVEV (reference sequence). The CDR3 runs to 15 residues. V was clipped by 3 bases and J by 0 bases, with 6 bases between them. Per the original data handling: Estimation of nucleated cell counts was performed using reference gene primer amplification. Measured with immunoSEQ multiplex PCR; TCRdb has only the in-frame clones, and not every one. V and J calls plus clone size are reproduced from that table; the DNA served to infer D and trimming. Of around 190,000 clones detected, 84% appear once; the ten largest clones hold about 3.2%. Participants were aged about 18 to 90 years, lived in under 25 US areas, and enrolled virtually. Assignments of participants to cohorts depended upon their own reported clinical history. This clone was counted a single time.

This TCR came from a woman in her 30s who had been exposed to COVID-19. The chain links TRBV27 to TRBJ2-6, with D unresolved. The source material was PBMCs or T cells enriched from blood (not recorded which). The CDR3 reads CASSFIGSGANVLTF. In DNA form, the CDR3 reads TGTGCCAGCAGTTTTATCGGCTCTGGGGCCAACGTCCTGACTTTC. The entire variable domain, with the rest obtained from reference TRBV27 and TRBJ2-6, is as follows: EAQVTQNPRYLITVTGKKLTVTCSQNMNHEYMSWYRQDPGLGLRQIYYSMNVEVTDKGDVPEGYKVSRKEKRNFPLILESPSPNQTSLYFCASSFIGSGANVLTFGAGSRLTVL.